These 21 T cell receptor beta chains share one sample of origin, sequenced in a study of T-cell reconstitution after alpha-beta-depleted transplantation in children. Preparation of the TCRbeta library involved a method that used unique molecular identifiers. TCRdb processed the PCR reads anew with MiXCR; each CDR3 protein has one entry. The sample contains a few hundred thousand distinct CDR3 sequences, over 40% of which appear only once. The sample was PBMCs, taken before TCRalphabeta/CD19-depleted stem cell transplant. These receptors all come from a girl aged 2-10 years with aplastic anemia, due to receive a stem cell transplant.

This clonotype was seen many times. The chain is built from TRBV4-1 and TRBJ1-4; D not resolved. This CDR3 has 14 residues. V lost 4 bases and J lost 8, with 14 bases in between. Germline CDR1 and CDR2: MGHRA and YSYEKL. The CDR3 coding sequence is TGCGCCAGCAGCCCACCTATGACCGGCGAAAAACTGTTTTTT. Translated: CASSPPMTGEKLFF.

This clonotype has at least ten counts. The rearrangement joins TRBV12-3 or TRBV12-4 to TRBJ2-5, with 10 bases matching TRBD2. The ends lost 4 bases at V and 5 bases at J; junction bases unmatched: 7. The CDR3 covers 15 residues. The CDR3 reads CASSSSGSGAETQYF. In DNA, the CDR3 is TGTGCCAGCAGTTCTAGCGGGAGTGGCGCTGAGACCCAGTACTTC.

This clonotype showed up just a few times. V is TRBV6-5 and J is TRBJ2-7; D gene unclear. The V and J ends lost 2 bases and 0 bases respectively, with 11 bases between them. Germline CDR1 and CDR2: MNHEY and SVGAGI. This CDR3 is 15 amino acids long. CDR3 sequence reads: CASSYGPSNSYEQYF. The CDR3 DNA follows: TGTGCCAGCAGTTACGGGCCCTCGAACTCCTACGAGCAGTACTTC.

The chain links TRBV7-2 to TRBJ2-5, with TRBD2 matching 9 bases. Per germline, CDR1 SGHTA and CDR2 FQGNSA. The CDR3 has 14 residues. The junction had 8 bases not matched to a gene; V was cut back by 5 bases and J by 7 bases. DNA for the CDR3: TGTGCCAGCAGCCCGCGGGGGGGGTTGGTGACCCAGTACTTC. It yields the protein CASSPRGGLVTQYF.

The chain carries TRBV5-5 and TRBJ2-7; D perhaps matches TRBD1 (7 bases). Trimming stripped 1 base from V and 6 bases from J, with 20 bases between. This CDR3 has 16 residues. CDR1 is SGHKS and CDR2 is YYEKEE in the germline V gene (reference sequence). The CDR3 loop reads CASSLKAGGTFREQYF. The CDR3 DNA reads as TGTGCCAGCAGCTTGAAGGCAGGGGGGACATTCCGCGAGCAGTACTTC.

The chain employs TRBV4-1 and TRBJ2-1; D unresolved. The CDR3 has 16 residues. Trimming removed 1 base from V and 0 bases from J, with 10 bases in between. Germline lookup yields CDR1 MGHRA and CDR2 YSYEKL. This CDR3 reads CASSQGLESSYNEQFF. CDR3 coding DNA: TGCGCCAGCAGCCAAGGACTGGAGAGCTCCTACAATGAGCAGTTCTTC.

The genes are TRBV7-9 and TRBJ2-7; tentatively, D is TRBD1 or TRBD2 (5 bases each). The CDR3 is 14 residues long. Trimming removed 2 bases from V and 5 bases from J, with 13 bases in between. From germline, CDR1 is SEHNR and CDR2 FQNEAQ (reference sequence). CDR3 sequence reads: CASSLLRRGHEQYF. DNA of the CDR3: TGTGCCAGCAGCTTACTCCGTCGGGGCCACGAGCAGTACTTC. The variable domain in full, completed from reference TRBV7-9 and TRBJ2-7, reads DTGVSQNPRHKITKRGQNVTFRCDPISEHNRLYWYRQTLGQGPEFLTYFQNEAQLEKSRLLSDRFSAERPKGSFSTLEIQRTEQGDSAMYLCASSLLRRGHEQYFGPGTRLTVT.

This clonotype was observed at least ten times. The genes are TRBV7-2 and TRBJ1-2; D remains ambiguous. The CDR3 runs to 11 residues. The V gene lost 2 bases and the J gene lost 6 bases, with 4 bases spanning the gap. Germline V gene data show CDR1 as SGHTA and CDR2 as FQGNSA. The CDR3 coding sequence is TGTGCCAGCAGCTTAAACAATGGCTACACCTTC. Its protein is CASSLNNGYTF.

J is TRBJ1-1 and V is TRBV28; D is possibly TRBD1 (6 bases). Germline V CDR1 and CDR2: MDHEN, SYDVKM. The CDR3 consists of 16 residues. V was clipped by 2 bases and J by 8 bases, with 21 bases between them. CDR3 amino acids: CASSLAPYRDGAEAFF. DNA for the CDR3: TGTGCCAGCAGTTTAGCCCCCTACAGGGATGGGGCCGAAGCTTTCTTT.

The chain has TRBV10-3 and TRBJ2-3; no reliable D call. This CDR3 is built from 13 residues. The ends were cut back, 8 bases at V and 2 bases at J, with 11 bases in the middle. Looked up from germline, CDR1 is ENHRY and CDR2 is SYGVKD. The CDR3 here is CAIGPIYTDTQYF. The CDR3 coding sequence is TGTGCCATCGGACCCATTTACACAGATACGCAGTATTTT.

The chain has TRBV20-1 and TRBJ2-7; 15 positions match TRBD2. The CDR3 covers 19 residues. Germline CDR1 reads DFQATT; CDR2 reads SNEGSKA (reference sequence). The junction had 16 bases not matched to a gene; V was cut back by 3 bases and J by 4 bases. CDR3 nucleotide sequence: TGCAGTGCTAGCCCCGAAGGACTAGCGGGAGGGTACGGGGGGTACGAGCAGTACTTC. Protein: CSASPEGLAGGYGGYEQYF.

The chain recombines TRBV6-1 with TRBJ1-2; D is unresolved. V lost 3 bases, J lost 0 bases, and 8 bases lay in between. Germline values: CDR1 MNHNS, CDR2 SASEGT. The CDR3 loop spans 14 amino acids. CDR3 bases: TGTGCCAGCAGTGAGACACGGGCTAACTATGGCTACACCTTC. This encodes CASSETRANYGYTF.

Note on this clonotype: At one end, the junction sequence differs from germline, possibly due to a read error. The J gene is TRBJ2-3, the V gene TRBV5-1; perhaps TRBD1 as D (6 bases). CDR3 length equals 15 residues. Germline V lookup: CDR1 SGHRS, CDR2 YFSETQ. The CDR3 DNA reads TGTGCCAGCAGCCCTTTAGGGGGTAGCACAGATACGCAGTATTTT. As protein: CASSPLGGSTDTQYF.

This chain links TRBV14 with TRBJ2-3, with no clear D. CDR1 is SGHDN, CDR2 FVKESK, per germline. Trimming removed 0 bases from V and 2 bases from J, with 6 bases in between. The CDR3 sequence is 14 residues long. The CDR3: CASSQERYTDTQYF. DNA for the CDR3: TGTGCCAGCAGCCAAGAGCGGTACACAGATACGCAGTATTTT.

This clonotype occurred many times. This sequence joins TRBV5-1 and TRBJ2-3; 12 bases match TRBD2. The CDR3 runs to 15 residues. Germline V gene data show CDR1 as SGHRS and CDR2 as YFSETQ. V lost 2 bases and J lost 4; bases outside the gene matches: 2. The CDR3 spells CASSFTSGRPDTQYF. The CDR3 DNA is TGCGCCAGCAGCTTTACTAGCGGGAGGCCAGATACGCAGTATTTT.

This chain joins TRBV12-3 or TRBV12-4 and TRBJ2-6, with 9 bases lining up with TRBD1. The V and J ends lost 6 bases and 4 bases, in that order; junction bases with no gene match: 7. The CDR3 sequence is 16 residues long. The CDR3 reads CASSTWTGAGANVLTF. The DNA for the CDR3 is TGTGCCAGCAGCACCTGGACAGGGGCCGGGGCCAACGTCCTGACTTTC.

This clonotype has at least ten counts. The CDR3 reads CASSHTLASSYNEQFF. The CDR3 region has the DNA TGTGCCAGCAGTCACACACTGGCAAGCTCCTACAATGAGCAGTTCTTC. The gene calls are TRBV2 and TRBJ2-1; D ambiguous. Germline assignment: CDR1 SNHLY and CDR2 FYNNEI. Trimming removed 5 bases from V and 0 bases from J, with 14 bases in between. The CDR3 extends over 16 amino acids.

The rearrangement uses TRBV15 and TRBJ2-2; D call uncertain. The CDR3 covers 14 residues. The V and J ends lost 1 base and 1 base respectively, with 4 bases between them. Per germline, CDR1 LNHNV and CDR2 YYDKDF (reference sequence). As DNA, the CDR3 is TGTGCCACCAGCAGAGTCAGGAACACCGGGGAGCTGTTTTTT. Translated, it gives CATSRVRNTGELFF.

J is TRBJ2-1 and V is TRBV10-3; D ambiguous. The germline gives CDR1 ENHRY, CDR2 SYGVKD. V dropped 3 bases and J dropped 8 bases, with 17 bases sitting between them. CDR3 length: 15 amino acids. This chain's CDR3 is CAISDPDSAQDEQFF. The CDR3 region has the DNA TGTGCCATCAGTGACCCCGACTCCGCTCAGGATGAGCAGTTCTTC.

The CDR3 reads CSARVWADQPQHF. In nucleotides, the CDR3 is TGCAGTGCTAGAGTTTGGGCGGATCAGCCCCAGCATTTT. The gene calls are TRBV20-1 and TRBJ1-5, with D hard to call. The CDR3 totals 13 residues. V lost 1 base to trimming and J lost 5 bases, with 9 bases between them. Germline CDR1 and CDR2: DFQATT and SNEGSKA (reference sequence).

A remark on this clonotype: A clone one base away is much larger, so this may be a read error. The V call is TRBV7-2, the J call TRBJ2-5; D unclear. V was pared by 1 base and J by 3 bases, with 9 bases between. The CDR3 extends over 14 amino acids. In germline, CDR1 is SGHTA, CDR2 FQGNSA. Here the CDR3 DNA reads TGTGCCAGCAGCTTAGAAGGCTTCAAAGAGACCCAGTACTTC. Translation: CASSLEGFKETQYF.